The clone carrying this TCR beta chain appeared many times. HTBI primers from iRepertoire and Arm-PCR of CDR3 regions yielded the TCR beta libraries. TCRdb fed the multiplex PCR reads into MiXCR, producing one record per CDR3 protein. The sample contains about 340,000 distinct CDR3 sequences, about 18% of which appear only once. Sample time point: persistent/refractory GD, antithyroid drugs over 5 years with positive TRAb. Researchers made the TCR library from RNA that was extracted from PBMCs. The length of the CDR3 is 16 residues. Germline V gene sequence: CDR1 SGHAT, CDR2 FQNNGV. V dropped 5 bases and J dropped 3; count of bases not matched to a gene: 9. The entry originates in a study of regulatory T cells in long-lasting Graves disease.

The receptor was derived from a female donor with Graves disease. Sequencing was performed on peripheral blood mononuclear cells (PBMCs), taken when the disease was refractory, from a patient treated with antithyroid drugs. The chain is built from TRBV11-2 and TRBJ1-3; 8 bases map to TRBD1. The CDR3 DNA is TGTGCCAGCAGCCCAAATACAGGGGGGTTTGGAAACACCATATATTTT. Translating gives CASSPNTGGFGNTIYF.